This T cell receptor beta chain is drawn from a study of spatial heterogeneity in lung cancer (dated by TCRdb to about 2019). Study-wide context: Beta-chain transcripts were consistently detected in greater numbers than alpha-chain transcripts, which likely reflected higher beta-chain transcript abundance. Nonsynonymous mutation counts, determined by whole-exome sequencing of tumor tissue, were related to features of the TCR repertoire. In the raw uncorrected reads, each unique combination of TCR and UMI appeared more than ten times on average. At surgery, both alpha and beta chains were TCR-sequenced in about 200 tumor regions, approximately 64 matched nontumor lung samples and around 50 PBMC samples. In non-small cell lung cancer, the study quantitatively compared TCR alpha and beta repertoires across several tumor regions, matched nontumor lung, and blood. On the study overall, not on this receptor specifically: Ubiquitous expanded tumor TCRs were detected in blood more often at tumor resection than at routine follow-up. Additional single-cell paired TCR alpha and beta sequencing was considered necessary to confirm, at a functional level, the hypothesis that regional TCRs recognize regional mutations.

What the time point label conveys for this sample: sample taken at primary tumor resection. The donors were more than 60 patients from the lung TRACERx cohort who had early-stage, untreated non-small cell lung cancer. Whole RNA extracted from tumor and nontumor lung tissue, or from cryopreserved PBMC samples, was used for TCR sequencing without cell sorting. Patients were selected for TCR sequencing only if sufficient RNA was available from at least two tumor regions. The method was 5' RACE. For sequencing, a NextSeq 500 was employed. In the TCR library protocol, a unique molecular identifier was attached to each TCR cDNA molecule so that PCR and sequencing errors could be corrected. For the original study's pipeline: TCR identification, UMI-based error correction and CDR3 extraction were all carried out with Decombinator tools. TCRs above a frequency of 2 per 1,000, corresponding to the top 1% of the tumor frequency distribution, were defined as expanded. Each repertoire was subsampled 100 times to 5,000 TCRs, after which Renyi diversity was computed with the R vegan package. CDR3 similarity networks were constructed using string-kernel similarity of amino acid triplets, with links drawn between CDR3s whose pairwise similarity was above 0.82. Using fastp at Q25 and MiXCR, TCRdb reprocessed the public reads and kept productive beta chains. Each entry merges the rows of one CDR3 protein and shows their most common DNA and genes. V and J calls and clone size were set by TCRdb, not the authors. In this sample the table shows tens of thousands of distinct CDR3 sequences, approximately 12% of which occur a single time. Clones ranked in the top ten supply approximately 39% of the sample.

From its cysteine to its phenylalanine, the CDR3 spans 14 amino acids. Only the CDR3 DNA is retained, 42 bases long and in frame from the first base. The germline V and J ends show losses of 5 bases and 4 bases respectively, and no gene match explains 4 bases of the junction. Reading the germline V gene gives CDR1 SGHTA and CDR2 FQGNSA. This clonotype has more than one count but fewer than ten. Its antigen is not yet known. No quality values exist for individual bases; no much larger clone is one base distant. The chain is assembled from TRBV7-2 and TRBJ2-2; the central 7 bases match TRBD1. This TCR came from a male donor with early-stage non-small cell lung cancer. The material was PBMCs, obtained at surgery. The CDR3 in this case is CASSRQGGTGELFF. Here is the DNA: TGTGCCAGCAGCCGACAGGGCGGCACCGGGGAGCTGTTTTTT.